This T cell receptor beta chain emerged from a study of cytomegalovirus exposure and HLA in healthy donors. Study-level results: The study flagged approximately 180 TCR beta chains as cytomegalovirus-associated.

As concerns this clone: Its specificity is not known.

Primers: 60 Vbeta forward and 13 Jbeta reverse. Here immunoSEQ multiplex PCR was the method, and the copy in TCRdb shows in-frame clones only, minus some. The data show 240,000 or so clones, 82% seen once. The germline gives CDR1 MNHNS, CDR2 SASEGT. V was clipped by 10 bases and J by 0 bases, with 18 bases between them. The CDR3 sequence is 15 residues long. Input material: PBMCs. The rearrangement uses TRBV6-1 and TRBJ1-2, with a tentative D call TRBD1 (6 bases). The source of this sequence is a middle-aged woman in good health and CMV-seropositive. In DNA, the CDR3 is TGTGCCACCATTCTAATGGGACAAACTAACTATGGCTACACCTTC. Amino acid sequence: CATILMGQTNYGYTF.